Sequencing of this TCR beta chain was carried out in a study of T cell repertoires in cytomegalovirus infection. Study-level background: The authors relied on CMV epitopes, both recently identified HLA-C-restricted and well-studied HLA-B-restricted. General study findings and limits: The cumulative frequency of public TCR beta families identified carriers of CMV plus the relevant HLA. Ex vivo, HLA-C-restricted CMV-specific TCR beta clonotypes prevailed over the rest of the response.

TCRdb re-analysed the reads in MiXCR, keeping a single row per CDR3 protein. Found here are roughly 860,000 distinct CDR3 sequences, less than 35% of them singletons; the top ten hold around 12%. For this clonotype: Its antigen is unidentified.

Germline V gene lookup returns CDR1 ENHRY and CDR2 SYGVKD. The CDR3 runs to 14 residues. J lost 2 bases, V lost 10 bases, and 6 bases had no gene match. This clonotype was obtained from a human donor in good health (CMV status not recorded). Some clones in this sample may be carry-over from other donors' samples. The rearrangement joins TRBV10-3 to TRBJ2-3, with 10 bases aligning to TRBD2. The sample consisted of cultured CD8+ T cells from PBMCs, taken from culture after CMV antigen stimulation. The CDR3 DNA reads TGTGCCAGCGATAGCGGGGGGCTCACAGATACGCAGTATTTT. Protein sequence: CASDSGGLTDTQYF.